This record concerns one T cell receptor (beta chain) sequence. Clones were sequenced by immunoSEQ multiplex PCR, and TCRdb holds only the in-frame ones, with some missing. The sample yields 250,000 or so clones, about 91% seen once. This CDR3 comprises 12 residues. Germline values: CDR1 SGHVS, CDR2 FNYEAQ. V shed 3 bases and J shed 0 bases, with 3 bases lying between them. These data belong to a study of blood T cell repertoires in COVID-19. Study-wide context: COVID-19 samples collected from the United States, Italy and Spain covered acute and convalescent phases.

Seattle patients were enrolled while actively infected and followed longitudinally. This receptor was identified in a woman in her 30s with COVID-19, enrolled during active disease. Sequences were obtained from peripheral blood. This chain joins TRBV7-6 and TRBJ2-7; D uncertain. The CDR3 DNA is TGTGCCAGCAGCTTTAGCTCCTACGAGCAGTACTTC. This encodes CASSFSSYEQYF. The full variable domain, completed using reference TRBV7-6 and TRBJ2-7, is GAGVSQSPRYKVTKRGQDVALRCDPISGHVSLYWYRQALGQGPEFLTYFNYEAQQDKSGLPNDRFSAERPEGSISTLTIQRTEQRDSAMYRCASSFSSYEQYFGPGTRLTVT.